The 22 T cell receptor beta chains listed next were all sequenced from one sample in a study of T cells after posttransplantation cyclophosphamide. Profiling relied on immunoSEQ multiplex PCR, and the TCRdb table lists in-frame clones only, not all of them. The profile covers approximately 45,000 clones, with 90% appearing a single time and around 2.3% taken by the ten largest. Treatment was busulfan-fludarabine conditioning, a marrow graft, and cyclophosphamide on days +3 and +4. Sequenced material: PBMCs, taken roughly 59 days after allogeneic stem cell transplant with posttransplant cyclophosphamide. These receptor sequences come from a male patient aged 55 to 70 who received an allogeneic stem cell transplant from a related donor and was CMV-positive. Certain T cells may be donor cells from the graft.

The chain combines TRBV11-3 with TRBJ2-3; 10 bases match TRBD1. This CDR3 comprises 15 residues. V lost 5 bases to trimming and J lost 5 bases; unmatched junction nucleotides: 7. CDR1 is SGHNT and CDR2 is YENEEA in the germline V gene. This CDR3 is CASSDADRGQDTQYF. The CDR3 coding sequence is TGTGCCAGCAGCGATGCCGACAGGGGGCAAGATACGCAGTATTTT.

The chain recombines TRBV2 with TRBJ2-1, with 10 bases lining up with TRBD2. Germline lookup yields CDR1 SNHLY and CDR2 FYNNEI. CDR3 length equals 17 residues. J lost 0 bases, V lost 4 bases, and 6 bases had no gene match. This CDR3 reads CASSAISGGASYNEQFF. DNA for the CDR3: TGTGCCAGCAGTGCTATAAGCGGGGGGGCCTCCTACAATGAGCAGTTCTTC.

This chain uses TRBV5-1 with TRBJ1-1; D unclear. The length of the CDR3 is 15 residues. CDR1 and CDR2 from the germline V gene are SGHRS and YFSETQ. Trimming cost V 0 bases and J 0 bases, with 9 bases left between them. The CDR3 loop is CASSLVEGVNTEAFF. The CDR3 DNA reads TGCGCCAGCAGCTTGGTGGAGGGTGTGAACACTGAAGCTTTCTTT. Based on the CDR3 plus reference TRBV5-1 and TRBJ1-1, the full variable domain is KAGVTQTPRYLIKTRGQQVTLSCSPISGHRSVSWYQQTPGQGLQFLFEYFSETQRNKGNFPGRFSGRQFSNSRSEMNVSTLELGDSALYLCASSLVEGVNTEAFFGQGTRLTVV.

The CDR3 DNA reads as TGTGCCAGCAGTTCCTTTGCGGATACGCAGTATTTT. Its protein is CASSSFADTQYF. The chain uses TRBV6-5 and TRBJ2-3; D not certain. The CDR3 sequence is 12 residues long. The V end was cut by 4 bases, the J end by 6 bases, with 8 bases between. Germline assignment: CDR1 MNHEY and CDR2 SVGAGI.

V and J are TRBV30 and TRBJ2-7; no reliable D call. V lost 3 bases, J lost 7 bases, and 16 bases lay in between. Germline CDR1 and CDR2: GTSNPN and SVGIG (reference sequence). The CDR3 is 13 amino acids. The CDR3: CAWSFTGRLEQYV. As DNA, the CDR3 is TGTGCCTGGAGCTTTACCGGAAGGTTGGAGCAGTACGTC.

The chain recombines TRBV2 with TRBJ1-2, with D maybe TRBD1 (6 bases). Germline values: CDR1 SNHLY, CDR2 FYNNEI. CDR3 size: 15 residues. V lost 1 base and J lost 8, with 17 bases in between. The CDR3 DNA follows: TGTGCCAGCAGTGAAGGGGCCCCAGGGGTGGACGGCTACACCTTC. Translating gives CASSEGAPGVDGYTF.

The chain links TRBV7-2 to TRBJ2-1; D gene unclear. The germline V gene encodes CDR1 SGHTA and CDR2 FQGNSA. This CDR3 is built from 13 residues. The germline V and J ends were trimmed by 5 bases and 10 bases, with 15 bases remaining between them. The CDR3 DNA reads TGTGCCAGCAGCCACCCATATCGAGAGGAGCAGTTCTTC. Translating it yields CASSHPYREEQFF. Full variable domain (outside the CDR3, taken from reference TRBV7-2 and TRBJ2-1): GAGVSQSPSNKVTEKGKDVELRCDPISGHTALYWYRQSLGQGLEFLIYFQGNSAPDKSGLPSDRFSAERTGGSVSTLTIQRTQQEDSAVYLCASSHPYREEQFFGPGTRLTVL.

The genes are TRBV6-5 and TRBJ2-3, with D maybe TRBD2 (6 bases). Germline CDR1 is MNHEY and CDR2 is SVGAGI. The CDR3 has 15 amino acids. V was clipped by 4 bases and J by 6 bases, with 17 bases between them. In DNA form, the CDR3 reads TGTGCCAGCAGTTTTGGGGGGACCGGAGGGGATACGCAGTATTTT. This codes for CASSFGGTGGDTQYF.

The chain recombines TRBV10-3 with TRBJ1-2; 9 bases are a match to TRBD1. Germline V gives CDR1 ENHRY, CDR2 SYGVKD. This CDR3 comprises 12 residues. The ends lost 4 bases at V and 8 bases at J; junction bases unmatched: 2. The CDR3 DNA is TGTGCCATCAGTGGGACAGGGGACGGCTACACCTTC. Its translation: CAISGTGDGYTF.

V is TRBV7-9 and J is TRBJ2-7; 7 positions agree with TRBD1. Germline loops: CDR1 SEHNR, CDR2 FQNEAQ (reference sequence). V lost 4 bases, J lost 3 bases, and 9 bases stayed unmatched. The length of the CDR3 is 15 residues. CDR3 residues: CASSSPGQAGYEQYF. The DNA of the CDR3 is TGTGCCAGCAGCTCCCCCGGACAGGCAGGCTACGAGCAGTACTTC. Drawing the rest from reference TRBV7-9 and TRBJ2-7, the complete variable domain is DTGVSQNPRHKITKRGQNVTFRCDPISEHNRLYWYRQTLGQGPEFLTYFQNEAQLEKSRLLSDRFSAERPKGSFSTLEIQRTEQGDSAMYLCASSSPGQAGYEQYFGPGTRLTVT.

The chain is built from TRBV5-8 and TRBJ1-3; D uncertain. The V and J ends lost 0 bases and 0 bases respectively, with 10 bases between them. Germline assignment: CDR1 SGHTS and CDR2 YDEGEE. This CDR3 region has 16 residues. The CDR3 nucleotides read TGTGCCAGCAGCTTGGGCAACGGAGCCTCTGGAAACACCATATATTTT. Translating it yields CASSLGNGASGNTIYF.

CDR3 residues: CASGLGRGVDTQYF. The DNA for the CDR3 is TGTGCTAGTGGTTTGGGCAGGGGTGTGGATACGCAGTATTTT. This sequence joins TRBV12-5 and TRBJ2-3, with a possible D match to TRBD1 (6 bases). In germline, CDR1 is LGHNT, CDR2 FRNRAP. The length of the CDR3 is 14 residues. The V and J ends lost 1 base and 6 bases respectively, with 11 bases between them.

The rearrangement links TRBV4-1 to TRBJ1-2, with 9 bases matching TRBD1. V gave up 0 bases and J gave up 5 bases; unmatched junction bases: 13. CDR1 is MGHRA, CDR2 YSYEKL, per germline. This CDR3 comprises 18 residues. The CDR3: CASSQDIGLGTGTYGYTF. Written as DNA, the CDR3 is TGCGCCAGCAGCCAAGATATAGGTTTAGGGACAGGGACATATGGCTACACCTTC.

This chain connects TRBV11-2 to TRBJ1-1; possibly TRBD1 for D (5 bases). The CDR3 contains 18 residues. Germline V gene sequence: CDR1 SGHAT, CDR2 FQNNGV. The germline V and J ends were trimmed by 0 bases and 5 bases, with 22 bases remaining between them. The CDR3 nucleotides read TGTGCCAGCAGCTTAGATCGACGGGTCTGGGGGGAAGATACTGAAGCTTTCTTT. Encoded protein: CASSLDRRVWGEDTEAFF. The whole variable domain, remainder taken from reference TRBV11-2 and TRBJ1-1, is EAGVAQSPRYKIIEKRQSVAFWCNPISGHATLYWYQQILGQGPKLLIQFQNNGVVDDSQLPKDRFSAERLKGVDSTLKIQPAKLEDSAVYLCASSLDRRVWGEDTEAFFGQGTRLTVV.

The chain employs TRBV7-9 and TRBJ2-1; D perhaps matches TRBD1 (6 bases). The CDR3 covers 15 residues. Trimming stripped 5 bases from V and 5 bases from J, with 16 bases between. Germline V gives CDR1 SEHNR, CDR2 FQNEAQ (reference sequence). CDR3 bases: TGTGCCAGCAGCCGATATAGGGCAGGGGACAATGAGCAGTTCTTC. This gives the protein CASSRYRAGDNEQFF.

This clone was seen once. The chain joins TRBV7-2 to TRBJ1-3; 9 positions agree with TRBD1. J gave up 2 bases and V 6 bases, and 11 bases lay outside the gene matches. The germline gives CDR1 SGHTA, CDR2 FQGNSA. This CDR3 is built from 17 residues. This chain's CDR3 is CASRDDGQGITGNTIYF. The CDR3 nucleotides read TGTGCCAGCAGAGATGACGGACAGGGGATCACTGGAAACACCATATATTTT.

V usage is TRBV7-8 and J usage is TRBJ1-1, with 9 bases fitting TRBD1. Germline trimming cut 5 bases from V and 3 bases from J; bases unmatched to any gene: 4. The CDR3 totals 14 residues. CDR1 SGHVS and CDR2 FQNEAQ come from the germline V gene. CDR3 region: CASSGGTGYTEAFF. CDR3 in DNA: TGTGCCAGCAGCGGCGGGACAGGGTACACTGAAGCTTTCTTT.

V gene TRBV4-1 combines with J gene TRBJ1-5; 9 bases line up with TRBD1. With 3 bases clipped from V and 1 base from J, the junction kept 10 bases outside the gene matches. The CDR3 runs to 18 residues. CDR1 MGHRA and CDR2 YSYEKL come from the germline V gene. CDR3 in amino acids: CASSQTGGQPLSNQPQHF. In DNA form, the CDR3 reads TGCGCCAGCAGCCAGACAGGGGGGCAACCGTTAAGCAATCAGCCCCAGCATTTT.

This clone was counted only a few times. CDR3 loop: CASSRQGAAYGYTF. CDR3 nucleotides: TGTGCCAGCAGTCGACAGGGGGCCGCCTATGGCTACACCTTC. The chain employs TRBV2 and TRBJ1-2, with 10 bases aligning to TRBD1. Germline trimming cut 5 bases from V and 4 bases from J; bases unmatched to any gene: 4. Germline V gene sequence: CDR1 SNHLY, CDR2 FYNNEI. The CDR3 length is 14 residues.

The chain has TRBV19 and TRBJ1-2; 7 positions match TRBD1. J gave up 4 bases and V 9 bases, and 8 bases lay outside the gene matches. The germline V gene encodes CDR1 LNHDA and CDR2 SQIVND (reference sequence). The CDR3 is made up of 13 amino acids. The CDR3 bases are TGTGCCAGCACGGGACAGTCGTTCTATGGCTACACCTTC. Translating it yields CASTGQSFYGYTF.

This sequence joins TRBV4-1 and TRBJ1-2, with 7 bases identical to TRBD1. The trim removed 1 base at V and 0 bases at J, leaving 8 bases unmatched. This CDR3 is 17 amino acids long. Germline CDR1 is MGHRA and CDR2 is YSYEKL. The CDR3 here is CASSQAPTGSSNYGYTF. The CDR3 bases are TGCGCCAGCAGCCAAGCCCCGACAGGGAGTTCTAACTATGGCTACACCTTC.

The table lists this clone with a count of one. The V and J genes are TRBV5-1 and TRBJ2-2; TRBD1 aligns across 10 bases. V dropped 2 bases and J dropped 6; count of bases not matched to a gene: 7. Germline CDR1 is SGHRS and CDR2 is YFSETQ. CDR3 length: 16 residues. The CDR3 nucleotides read TGCGCCAGCAGCTTCTCCGGGACAGGGGTCCCCGGGGAGCTGTTTTTT. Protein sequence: CASSFSGTGVPGELFF.